This is a list of T cell receptor beta chains from one sample in a study of cytomegalovirus exposure and HLA in healthy donors. Profiling relied on immunoSEQ multiplex PCR, and the TCRdb table lists in-frame clones only, not all of them. This sample has tens of thousands of clones, with 85% to 95% found just once. The sequenced sample consisted of PBMCs. The receptors derive from a young woman in good health and CMV-seronegative. Each CDR3 is given with its conserved first and last residue. A D gene is named only where the DNA matches it firmly. The size of a clone is reported for some rows only, either as once, few or many, or as a class for expanded clones.

>TRBV13|TRBJ2-3|.|.
TGTGCCAGCAGCTTAGTGGCTAGCACAGATACGCAGTATTTT
CASSLVASTDTQYF
>TRBV7-7|TRBJ2-1|TRBD2|.
TGTGCCAGCAGCCTGACTAGCGGGAGCAACAATGAGCAGTTCTTC
CASSLTSGSNNEQFF
>TRBV27|TRBJ2-1|TRBD1|.
TGTGCCAGCAGTCTGACAGGGAGCTACAATGAGCAGTTCTTC
CASSLTGSYNEQFF
>TRBV7-2|TRBJ1-2|.|.
TGTGCCAGCAGCTTAGGACAGATGAGGGGCTACACCTTC
CASSLGQMRGYTF
>TRBV2|TRBJ2-7|TRBD1|.
TGTGCCAGCAGTCAGGGGGCCTACGAGCAGTACTTC
CASSQGAYEQYF
>TRBV7-9|TRBJ2-1|TRBD2|.
TGTGCCAGCAGCGTTAGCGGGGAGATAGAGCAGTTCTTC
CASSVSGEIEQFF
>TRBV19|TRBJ1-1|.|.
TGTGCCAGTAGTTCCGACGGGACTGAAGCTTTCTTT
CASSSDGTEAFF
>TRBV6-5|TRBJ2-5|.|.
TGTGCCACGGGATTCGGGACCCAGTACTTC
CATGFGTQYF
>TRBV5-3|TRBJ2-7|TRBD2|.
TGTGCCAGAAGCTTGGGGACCGGACTAGCGGGAGGACCATTAACCGCTCCCTACGAGCAGTACTTC
CARSLGTGLAGGPLTAPYEQYF
>TRBV25-1|TRBJ1-1|.|.
TGTGCCAGCAGTACTAACACAAACACTGAAGCTTTCTTT
CASSTNTNTEAFF
>TRBV19|TRBJ1-2|.|.
TGTGCCAGTAGCCGGGACAACACCGTTAACTATGGCTACACCTTC
CASSRDNTVNYGYTF
>TRBV6-5|TRBJ1-1|TRBD1|.
TGTGCCAGCAGTTACTCGATAGCAGGGGGCGACACTGAAGCTTTCTTT
CASSYSIAGGDTEAFF
>TRBV9|TRBJ2-1|TRBD2|.
TGTGCCAGCAGCAAAACTAGCGGGAGTTACAATGAGCAGTTCTTC
CASSKTSGSYNEQFF
>TRBV28|TRBJ1-2|.|.
TGTGCCAGCACCCCGGGGAGGCGCCCGGGCTACACCTTC
CASTPGRRPGYTF
>TRBV2|TRBJ2-3|.|.
TGTGCCAGCACAGTTCGTGGAGATACGCAGTATTTT
CASTVRGDTQYF
>TRBV15|TRBJ2-5|TRBD1|.
TGTGCCACCAGCAGAGGCTACACAGGGGTGGAAGAGACCCAGTACTTC
CATSRGYTGVEETQYF
>TRBV5-6|TRBJ1-3|.|few
TGTGCCAGCAGCTTGGGGACAGTTGGAAACACCATATATTTT
CASSLGTVGNTIYF
>TRBV7-9|TRBJ1-1|.|.
TGTGCCAGCAGCCCCCTCCAGGGGACTGAAGCTTTCTTT
CASSPLQGTEAFF
>TRBV5-1|TRBJ2-1|TRBD1|.
TGCGCCAGCAGCGACGGGACAGCAAGCTCCTACAATGAGCAGTTCTTC
CASSDGTASSYNEQFF
>TRBV27|TRBJ2-2|TRBD1|.
TGTGCCAGCAGTTTAGGGACAGGGAGGCCCGGGGAGCTGTTTTTT
CASSLGTGRPGELFF
>TRBV18|TRBJ2-7|.|.
TGTGCCAGCTCACTCAGCTCCTACGAGCAGTACTTC
CASSLSSYEQYF
>TRBV7-9|TRBJ1-5|.|.
TGTGCCAGCAGCTCAAGCTCCAATCAGCCCCAGCATTTT
CASSSSSNQPQHF
>TRBV29-1|TRBJ2-5|.|.
TGCAGCGTCCGTTCGGACATCAGCCTGGGGGAGACCCAGTACTTC
CSVRSDISLGETQYF
>TRBV29-1|TRBJ2-7|TRBD2|.
TGCAGCGTTGGGGGGACTAGCGGCGAGCAGTACTTC
CSVGGTSGEQYF
>TRBV25-1|TRBJ2-1|TRBD1|.
TGTGCCAGCAGTGCGCAACAGGGGGGTCAGCAGTTCTTC
CASSAQQGGQQFF
>TRBV7-6|TRBJ2-7|.|.
TGTGCCAGCAGTTTAGCCCCCAACGGGAACTCCTACGAGCAGTACTTC
CASSLAPNGNSYEQYF
>TRBV27|TRBJ2-3|.|.
TGTGCCAGCAGTTTCACGGGACTGTCTCTAGATACGCAGTATTTT
CASSFTGLSLDTQYF
>TRBV27|TRBJ2-1|.|.
TGTGCCAGCAGTACCCGATGGGCCCACGGTGAGCAGTTCTTC
CASSTRWAHGEQFF
>TRBV5-6|TRBJ1-4|.|once
TGTGCCAGCAGCACGGACATTAATGAAAAACTGTTTTTT
CASSTDINEKLFF
>TRBV7-9|TRBJ1-2|.|.
TGTGCCAGCAGCCTAATTTCACACAACTTGGAGGATGGCTACACCTTC
CASSLISHNLEDGYTF
>TRBV4-3|TRBJ2-7|TRBD2|once
TGCGCCAGCAGCCAAGATTATCCTAGCGGGGGTAACGAGCAGTACTTC
CASSQDYPSGGNEQYF
>TRBV28|TRBJ1-3|.|.
TGTGCCAGCAGTCCCCGCACCGGTGGAAACACCATATATTTT
CASSPRTGGNTIYF
>TRBV2|TRBJ2-1|TRBD2|.
TGTGCCAGCGGGGGGGACGACAATGAGCAGTTCTTC
CASGGDDNEQFF
>TRBV25-1|TRBJ2-2|.|.
TGTGCCAGCAGTGATGATGGCAGGACGAACACCGGGGAGCTGTTTTTT
CASSDDGRTNTGELFF
>TRBV28|TRBJ1-5|.|.
TGTGCCAGCAGTCTTGATCAGCCCCAGCATTTT
CASSLDQPQHF
>TRBV7-9|TRBJ1-2|.|.
TGTGCCAGCAACTCCCGAGGAGCTAACTATGGCTACACCTTC
CASNSRGANYGYTF
>TRBV7-8|TRBJ2-1|.|.
TGTGCCAGCAGCTTAGTGAGGTCGGCGGCACCAACAAACAATGAGCAGTTCTTC
CASSLVRSAAPTNNEQFF
>TRBV7-2|TRBJ1-2|TRBD1|.
TGTGCCAGCAGCCGAGCTGACAGGGACAATTATGGCTACACCTTC
CASSRADRDNYGYTF
>TRBV28|TRBJ2-3|TRBD2|.
TGTGCCAGCTTAGCGGGGGGCAGCACAGATACGCAGTATTTT
CASLAGGSTDTQYF
>TRBV27|TRBJ1-5|.|.
TGTGCCAGCAGTTTTAGCACTTATAGCAATCAGCCCCAGCATTTT
CASSFSTYSNQPQHF
>TRBV5-1|TRBJ1-1|.|.
TGCGCCAGCAGGTGGGAAGGACAGATGAACACTGAAGCTTTCTTT
CASRWEGQMNTEAFF
>TRBV2|TRBJ2-7|TRBD1|few
TGTGCCAGCATCCTCCGGGACAGGGTAGGACACGAGCAGTACTTC
CASILRDRVGHEQYF
>TRBV4-3|TRBJ2-7|TRBD2|.
TGCGCCAGCAGCCTCACTAGCGGGGAGCCCTACGAGCAGTACTTC
CASSLTSGEPYEQYF
>TRBV5-4|TRBJ2-7|TRBD1|.
TGTGCCAGCAGCTCCAGATCCGGGACAGCCCCCGAGCAGTACTTC
CASSSRSGTAPEQYF
>TRBV19|TRBJ2-5|.|.
TGTGCCAGTAGTATAGACAGGGGAAAAGAGACCCAGTACTTC
CASSIDRGKETQYF
>TRBV6-5|TRBJ1-2|.|.
TGTGCCAGCAGTTACGGTGTAGATGGCTACACCTTC
CASSYGVDGYTF
>TRBV6-5|TRBJ2-1|.|.
TGTGCCAGCACCAGGGGAGGGAATGAGCAGTTCTTC
CASTRGGNEQFF
>TRBV28|TRBJ1-1|.|.
TGTGCCAGCAGTTTATGGGGACAGAACACTGAAGCTTTCTTT
CASSLWGQNTEAFF
>TRBV9|TRBJ1-3|TRBD1|once
TGTGCCAGCAGCGCGGCCCCCGACAGGGGCTTGGGGGACACCATATATTTT
CASSAAPDRGLGDTIYF
>TRBV19|TRBJ2-1|TRBD2|.
TGTGCCAGTAGTGACCTTAGCGGGTTCTACAATGAGCAGTTCTTC
CASSDLSGFYNEQFF
>TRBV28|TRBJ1-5|TRBD1|.
TGTGCCAGCAGTCGGACAGGGGACGTTCAGCCCCAGCATTTT
CASSRTGDVQPQHF
>TRBV5-1|TRBJ1-2|.|.
TGCGCCAGCAGCGCTACGGGGGATGGCTACACCTTC
CASSATGDGYTF
>TRBV13|TRBJ2-2|.|once
TGTGCCAGCAGCTTAGAGGCGGGCGGGGAGCTGTTTTTT
CASSLEAGGELFF
>TRBV4-2|TRBJ2-1|TRBD2|.
TGTGCCAGCAGCTACCCCGGGACTAGCGGAAAAAATGAGCAGTTCTTC
CASSYPGTSGKNEQFF
>TRBV6-6|TRBJ1-1|TRBD1|.
TGTGCCAGCAGTTACCGGGGACAGGGTGCGACTGAAGCTTTCTTT
CASSYRGQGATEAFF